This T cell receptor (beta chain) was observed in a study of T cells in Graves' hyperthyroidism and ophthalmopathy. For the study at large: Peripheral blood sampling occurred at initial diagnosis, before any treatment.

V gave up 5 bases and J gave up 2 bases; unmatched junction bases: 2. Germline V lookup: CDR1 KGHDR, CDR2 SFDVKD. The CDR3 spans 14 residues. This clonotype was seen ten or more times. Its cognate antigen is unknown. Stable Graves' hyperthyroidism meant no ophthalmopathy progression within 18 months. Regarding the study as a whole: Among clonotypes expanded in thyroid above 0.001, most were also found in blood.

Using RNA transcripts as the source, TCR beta CDR3 regions were amplified. First-round RT-PCR targeting the TCR CDR3 was performed with the HTBI primer set. TCRdb reprocessed the multiplex PCR reads with MiXCR, giving one entry per CDR3 protein. The sample lists a few hundred thousand distinct CDR3 sequences; 15% to 18% were seen once. The receptor comes from a woman in her thirties with Graves' hyperthyroidism. Sequenced material: blood. The genes are TRBV24-1 and TRBJ1-5; 7 nucleotides line up with TRBD1. DNA of the CDR3: TGTGCCACCAGTGGACAGGGCCGCAATCAGCCCCAGCATTTT. It yields the protein CATSGQGRNQPQHF.